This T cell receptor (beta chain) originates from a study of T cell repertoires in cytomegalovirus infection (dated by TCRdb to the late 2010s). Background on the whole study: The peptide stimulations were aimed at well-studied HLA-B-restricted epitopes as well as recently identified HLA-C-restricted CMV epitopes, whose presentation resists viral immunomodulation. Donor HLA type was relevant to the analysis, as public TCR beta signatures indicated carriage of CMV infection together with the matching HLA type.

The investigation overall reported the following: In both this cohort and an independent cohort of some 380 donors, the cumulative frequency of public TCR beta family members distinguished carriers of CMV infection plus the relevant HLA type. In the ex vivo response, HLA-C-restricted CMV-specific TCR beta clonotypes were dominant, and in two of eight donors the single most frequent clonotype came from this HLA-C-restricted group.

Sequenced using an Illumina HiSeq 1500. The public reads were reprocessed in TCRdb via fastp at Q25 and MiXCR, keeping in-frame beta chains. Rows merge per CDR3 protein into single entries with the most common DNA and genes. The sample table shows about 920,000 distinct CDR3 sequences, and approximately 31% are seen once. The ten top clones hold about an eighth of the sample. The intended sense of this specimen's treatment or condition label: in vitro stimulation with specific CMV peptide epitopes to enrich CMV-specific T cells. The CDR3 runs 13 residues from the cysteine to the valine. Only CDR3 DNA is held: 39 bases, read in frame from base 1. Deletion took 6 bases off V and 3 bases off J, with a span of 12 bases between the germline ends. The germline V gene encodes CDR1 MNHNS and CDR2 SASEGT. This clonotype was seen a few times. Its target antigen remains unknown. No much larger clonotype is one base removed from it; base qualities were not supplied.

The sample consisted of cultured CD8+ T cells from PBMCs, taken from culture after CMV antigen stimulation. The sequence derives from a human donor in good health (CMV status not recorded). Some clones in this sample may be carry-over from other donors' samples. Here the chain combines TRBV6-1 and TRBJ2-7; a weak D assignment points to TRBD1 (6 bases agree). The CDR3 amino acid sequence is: CASSYRANYEQYV. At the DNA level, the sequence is TGTGCCAGCAGCTACAGGGCTAACTACGAGCAGTACGTC.